A single count supports the clone carrying this T cell receptor beta chain. As yet, its antigen is unknown. This sample was taken from a study of T cell responses to AZD1222 COVID-19 vaccine. In the study overall: Pooling of second doses given at about 4 or about 12 weeks was done.

Study findings and constraints: The span of vaccine-associated CD4 TCRs extended across spike, with dominance at 160-218 and 743-854. Every sample of the repertoires postdated the peak T cell response. The donor cohort was predominantly white British with a female majority, and clonal diversity may have been underestimated.

Here immunoSEQ multiplex PCR was the method, and the copy in TCRdb shows in-frame clones only, minus some. The data hold roughly 120,000 clones, with under 90% observed a single time. Looked up from germline, CDR1 is MNHNS and CDR2 is SASEGT. The CDR3 covers 16 residues. Trimming shortened V by 4 bases and J by 5 bases, and 20 bases separated the two germline ends. The rearrangement joins TRBV6-1 to TRBJ1-2, with D unresolved. Sample: peripheral blood, taken on day 0 of AZD1222 vaccination. The TCR was taken from an adult in good health. The CDR3 nucleotides are TGTGCCAGCAGTGGGTTTATGACGGACTTTAATTATGGCTACACCTTC. This encodes CASSGFMTDFNYGYTF.